A single sample gave rise to the 12 T cell receptor beta chains below, sequenced in a study of T-cell memory formation after mild COVID-19. TCRdb reanalysed the 5' RACE reads using MiXCR and keeps one entry per CDR3 protein. The top ten clones hold approximately 3% of a sample with some 210,000 distinct CDR3 sequences, 10% to 13% of them seen once. Sequencing was carried out using PBMCs or a T cell subset sorted from them (not recorded which). The origin of the receptors is a man younger than 35 who had mild COVID-19 (a few samples of this study predate the infection). Cell type and time point are not known.

This clonotype was detected only once. This chain links TRBV4-1 with TRBJ2-6; 8 bases are shared with TRBD2. CDR3 length: 17 residues. V lost 4 bases and J lost 0; bases outside the gene matches: 5. Germline-derived CDR1 and CDR2 are MGHRA and YSYEKL. The CDR3 DNA sequence: TGCGCCAGCAGCCCCCGCGGGAGGTCCTCTGGGGCCAACGTCCTGACTTTC. The encoded protein is CASSPRGRSSGANVLTF.

CDR3: CASSPSNEKLFF. CDR3 nucleotide sequence: TGTGCCAGCTCACCTAGCAATGAAAAACTGTTTTTT. The V gene is TRBV18, the J gene TRBJ1-4, with D uncertain. The germline V and J ends were trimmed by 3 bases and 5 bases, with 4 bases remaining between them. Germline CDR1 is KGHSH and CDR2 is LQKENI. The CDR3 contains 12 residues. The entire variable domain, with the rest obtained from reference TRBV18 and TRBJ1-4, is as follows: NAGVMQNPRHLVRRRGQEARLRCSPMKGHSHVYWYRQLPEEGLKFMVYLQKENIIDESGMPKERFSAEFPKEGPSILRIQQVVRGDSAAYFCASSPSNEKLFFGSGTQLSVL.

This clonotype was detected only a few times. V gene TRBV5-1 combines with J gene TRBJ2-3, with TRBD2 identical over 14 bases. Germline assignment: CDR1 SGHRS and CDR2 YFSETQ. This CDR3 comprises 17 residues. V lost 2 bases, J lost 2 bases, and 4 bases stayed unmatched. CDR3 in DNA: TGCGCCAGCAGCTTTGGGACTAGCGGGAGACTCACAGATACGCAGTATTTT. Its protein product is CASSFGTSGRLTDTQYF.

The CDR3 DNA reads TGTGCCAGCAGCCAAGGGCCTCATCTGGGGTACGAGCAGTACGTC. Its translation is CASSQGPHLGYEQYV. The chain recombines TRBV6-5 with TRBJ2-7; no clear D gene. The ends were cut back, 6 bases at V and 4 bases at J, with 19 bases in the middle. The CDR3 has 15 residues. Germline V CDR1 and CDR2: MNHEY, SVGAGI.

In its sample, this clonotype was seen many times. CDR3 region: CASSLAGRNTGELFF. The CDR3 DNA reads TGTGCCAGCAGTTTAGCGGGTCGGAACACCGGGGAGCTGTTTTTT. This chain links TRBV12-3 or TRBV12-4 with TRBJ2-2; D gene unclear. The CDR3 totals 15 residues. With 0 bases removed from V and 1 base from J, the gap between germline ends came to 6 bases.

This clonotype was observed a handful of times. This sequence joins TRBV7-8 and TRBJ2-3; 7 bases are shared with TRBD2. Germline CDR1 SGHVS, CDR2 FQNEAQ. The junction had 8 bases not matched to a gene; V was cut back by 1 base and J by 1 base. The CDR3 is 17 amino acids. CDR3 amino acids: CASSLVAGRGGTDTQYF. Here the CDR3 DNA reads TGTGCCAGCAGCTTAGTGGCGGGTCGGGGGGGCACAGATACGCAGTATTTT.

This clonotype was observed once. This could be a read error, since a much larger clone is one nucleotide away. The rearrangement joins TRBV5-1 to TRBJ2-5; D may correspond to TRBD1 or TRBD2 (5 bases each). Germline CDR1 and CDR2: SGHRS and YFSETQ. V shed 4 bases and J shed 2 bases, with 15 bases lying between them. This CDR3 contains 15 residues. CDR3 sequence (DNA): TGCGCCAGCAGCATGGAACCGGGACCTCAAGAGACCCAGTACTTC. Translation gives CASSMEPGPQETQYF.

This clonotype was seen repeatedly, ten times or more. The V gene is TRBV12-3 or TRBV12-4, the J gene TRBJ2-7, with unresolved D. V dropped 6 bases and J dropped 7 bases, with 13 bases sitting between them. CDR3 length: 12 amino acids. The CDR3 sequence: CASSLDLGEQYF. CDR3 nucleotide sequence: TGTGCCAGCAGCCTCGACCTGGGGGAGCAGTACTTC.

V gene TRBV7-9 combines with J gene TRBJ1-1; D not certain. The CDR3 extends over 13 amino acids. Germline V gives CDR1 SEHNR, CDR2 FQNEAQ (reference sequence). V was clipped by 5 bases and J by 4 bases, with 11 bases between them. For the CDR3, the DNA is TGTGCCAGCAGCCCTCTCGTAGGCACTGAAGCTTTCTTT. Amino acids: CASSPLVGTEAFF.

This clonotype came up a few times. The genes are TRBV6-5 and TRBJ2-7; no reliable D call. Trimming took off 0 bases at V and 0 bases at J, with 9 bases between the two ends. In germline, CDR1 is MNHEY, CDR2 SVGAGI. This CDR3 comprises 15 residues. The CDR3 DNA follows: TGTGCCAGCAGTTACTCGACAATATTCTCCTACGAGCAGTACTTC. It translates to CASSYSTIFSYEQYF.

This clonotype was counted a few times. The chain recombines TRBV9 with TRBJ2-3, with 12 bases fitting TRBD2. V lost 4 bases to trimming and J lost 5 bases; unmatched junction nucleotides: 8. CDR1 is SGDLS and CDR2 is YYNGEE in the germline V gene. This CDR3 is 16 amino acids long. CDR3 sequence: CASSIGLAGTRDTQYF. Written as DNA, the CDR3 is TGTGCCAGCAGCATCGGACTAGCGGGGACGAGAGATACGCAGTATTTT.

This clonotype was observed many times. The CDR3 coding sequence is TGCGCCAGCAGCCCCCCGGGACAGAGAAACACCGGGGAGCTGTTTTTT. Translated: CASSPPGQRNTGELFF. The chain couples TRBV5-1 to TRBJ2-2, with TRBD1 identical over 7 bases. Germline CDR1 and CDR2: SGHRS and YFSETQ. The CDR3 is 16 amino acids. V dropped 4 bases and J dropped 2; count of bases not matched to a gene: 8.